A selection of T cell receptor beta chains follows, all from one sample in a study of spatial heterogeneity in lung cancer. TCRdb reprocessed the 5' RACE reads via MiXCR and lists one record per CDR3 protein. The sample lists tens of thousands of distinct CDR3 sequences, roughly an eighth occurring once. Material: PBMCs, obtained at surgery. All receptors come from a male donor with early-stage non-small cell lung cancer. Both conserved end residues are part of each CDR3. A D gene is named only where the DNA matches it firmly. Part of the rows lack a size; the others show once, few, many or a class for expanded clones.

abundance: many; v_gene: TRBV20-1; d_gene: NA; j_gene: TRBJ1-1; CDR3nt: TGCAGTGCTAAACAGGGTGTCACTGAAGCTTTCTTT; CDR3aa: CSAKQGVTEAFF
abundance: few; v_gene: TRBV6-5; d_gene: TRBD1; j_gene: TRBJ1-1; CDR3nt: TGTGCCAGCAGTGATCGACAGGGGGCGAACACTGAAGCTTTCTTT; CDR3aa: CASSDRQGANTEAFF
abundance: NA; v_gene: TRBV20-1; d_gene: NA; j_gene: TRBJ2-1; CDR3nt: TGCAGTGCCGGCGCACAGGGTAATGAGCAGTTCTTC; CDR3aa: CSAGAQGNEQFF
abundance: many; v_gene: TRBV29-1; d_gene: TRBD1; j_gene: TRBJ1-4; CDR3nt: TGCAGCGTTCCGGACAGGGACAATGAAAAACTGTTTTTT; CDR3aa: CSVPDRDNEKLFF
abundance: NA; v_gene: TRBV19; d_gene: TRBD2; j_gene: TRBJ2-3; CDR3nt: TGTGCCAGTACTCGGACTAGCGGATCCAGCACAGATACGCAGTATTTT; CDR3aa: CASTRTSGSSTDTQYF
abundance: NA; v_gene: TRBV7-3; d_gene: NA; j_gene: TRBJ2-2; CDR3nt: TGTGCCAGCAGCTCAGACTCCAACACCGGGGAGCTGTTTTTT; CDR3aa: CASSSDSNTGELFF
abundance: few; v_gene: TRBV11-2; d_gene: NA; j_gene: TRBJ2-5; CDR3nt: TGTGCCAGCAGCTTAAGGGGCGTAGAGACCCAGTACTTC; CDR3aa: CASSLRGVETQYF
abundance: NA; v_gene: TRBV25-1; d_gene: TRBD1; j_gene: TRBJ1-1; CDR3nt: TGTGCCAGCAGTGAGGAGGGGGCATGGACTGAAGCTTTCTTT; CDR3aa: CASSEEGAWTEAFF
abundance: many; v_gene: TRBV10-3; d_gene: NA; j_gene: TRBJ1-2; CDR3nt: TGTGCCATCAGTGAGTCCCACGGGGATGGCTACACCTTC; CDR3aa: CAISESHGDGYTF
abundance: few; v_gene: TRBV29-1; d_gene: TRBD2; j_gene: TRBJ2-1; CDR3nt: TGCAGCGGGGGGGAGGGTTACAATGAGCAGTTCTTC; CDR3aa: CSGGEGYNEQFF
abundance: NA; v_gene: TRBV15; d_gene: TRBD2; j_gene: TRBJ2-2; CDR3nt: TGTGCCACCAGCCCTAGCGGGGGATACACCGGGGAGCTGTTTTTT; CDR3aa: CATSPSGGYTGELFF
abundance: few; v_gene: TRBV5-5; d_gene: TRBD2; j_gene: TRBJ2-3; CDR3nt: TGTGCCAGCAGCTTGGGGCGGGAGGGGCTCACAGATACGCAGTATTTT; CDR3aa: CASSLGREGLTDTQYF
abundance: NA; v_gene: TRBV7-7; d_gene: NA; j_gene: TRBJ2-3; CDR3nt: TGTGCCAGCAGCTTAGAGATGGTACCCAGCACAGATACGCAGTATTTT; CDR3aa: CASSLEMVPSTDTQYF
abundance: NA; v_gene: TRBV6-5; d_gene: NA; j_gene: TRBJ1-1; CDR3nt: TGTGCCAGCAGTTACGGCCAGGGGATGGCTTTCTTT; CDR3aa: CASSYGQGMAFF
abundance: many; v_gene: TRBV20-1; d_gene: NA; j_gene: TRBJ2-7; CDR3nt: TGCAGTGCTAGAGATGAAACCCGGGACATTGCCTACGAGCAGTACTTC; CDR3aa: CSARDETRDIAYEQYF
abundance: NA; v_gene: TRBV20-1; d_gene: TRBD1; j_gene: TRBJ2-6; CDR3nt: TGCAGTGCTAGAGTTCAGGGGGTCCCCGACTCTGGGGCCAACGTCCTGACTTTC; CDR3aa: CSARVQGVPDSGANVLTF
abundance: NA; v_gene: TRBV20-1; d_gene: TRBD1; j_gene: TRBJ2-7; CDR3nt: TGCAGTGCTCTTCGACAGGGCCACTCCTTCTACGAGCAGTACTTC; CDR3aa: CSALRQGHSFYEQYF
abundance: NA; v_gene: TRBV12-3/TRBV12-4; d_gene: NA; j_gene: TRBJ2-1; CDR3nt: TGTGCCAGCACCAACTACGATACCTTAAACTCCCCCTACAATGAGCAGTTCTTC; CDR3aa: CASTNYDTLNSPYNEQFF
abundance: NA; v_gene: TRBV5-1; d_gene: NA; j_gene: TRBJ2-2; CDR3nt: TGCGCCAGCAAGGAGACTACGAACACCGGGGAGCTGTTTTTT; CDR3aa: CASKETTNTGELFF
abundance: few; v_gene: TRBV3-1; d_gene: NA; j_gene: TRBJ1-2; CDR3nt: TGTGCCAGCAGCCAAGAAGAGAAATATGGCTACACCTTC; CDR3aa: CASSQEEKYGYTF
abundance: NA; v_gene: TRBV13; d_gene: NA; j_gene: TRBJ1-4; CDR3nt: TGTGCCAGCAGCCGAAGCTCAGGGGCGAAGGATGAAAAACTGTTTTTT; CDR3aa: CASSRSSGAKDEKLFF
abundance: few; v_gene: TRBV12-3/TRBV12-4; d_gene: NA; j_gene: TRBJ2-2; CDR3nt: TGTGCCAGCAGTTTAGGGGCCCCGGTAGAGCTGTTTTTT; CDR3aa: CASSLGAPVELFF
abundance: few; v_gene: TRBV9; d_gene: TRBD2; j_gene: TRBJ2-1; CDR3nt: TGTGCCAGCAGCGTAACTAGCGGGACCACGAACAATGAGCAGTTCTTC; CDR3aa: CASSVTSGTTNNEQFF
abundance: few; v_gene: TRBV7-2; d_gene: TRBD1; j_gene: TRBJ2-3; CDR3nt: TGTGCCAGCAGGGGGACAGGTCATACGCAGTATTTT; CDR3aa: CASRGTGHTQYF
abundance: few; v_gene: TRBV14; d_gene: TRBD1; j_gene: TRBJ2-3; CDR3nt: TGTGCCAGCAGAGGACAGGGCACAGATACGCAGTATTTT; CDR3aa: CASRGQGTDTQYF